Listed here are 4 T cell receptor beta chains from one sample, sequenced in a study of cytomegalovirus exposure and HLA in healthy donors (dated 2017 in TCRdb). The method was the immunoSEQ multiplex PCR assay. For the multiplex PCR, a mixture combining 60 forward primers for TCR Vbeta segments and 13 reverse primers for TCR Jbeta segments was used. This immuneACCESS table, as held by TCRdb, lists in-frame sequences with V and J called but not all clones. Of the missing ones, under half trace to an unresolved V gene in checked studies; the others have no known cause. This sample comprises around 170,000 clones, over 75% of them detected only once. The ten largest clones add up to over 5.5% of the sample. Sequencing input: PBMCs. All receptors come from a man aged 40-49 years in good health and CMV-seropositive.

The table lists this clone with a count of one. The chain uses TRBV5-1 and TRBJ2-1, with 7 bases identical to TRBD2. Germline V gives CDR1 SGHRS, CDR2 YFSETQ. The CDR3 has 15 residues. J was trimmed by 3 bases and V by 0 bases; bases with no gene match: 3. CDR3 sequence (DNA): TGCGCCAGCAGCTTGGGTAGCGGGCACTACAATGAGCAGTTCTTC. It encodes CASSLGSGHYNEQFF. The full variable domain, its missing parts supplied by reference TRBV5-1 and TRBJ2-1, is KAGVTQTPRYLIKTRGQQVTLSCSPISGHRSVSWYQQTPGQGLQFLFEYFSETQRNKGNFPGRFSGRQFSNSRSEMNVSTLELGDSALYLCASSLGSGHYNEQFFGPGTRLTVL.

This chain connects TRBV29-1 to TRBJ1-6, with TRBD1 matching over 7 bases. Germline-derived CDR1 and CDR2 are SQVTM and ANQGSEA. The CDR3 spans 13 residues. V dropped 5 bases and J dropped 7; count of bases not matched to a gene: 5. The CDR3 DNA follows: TGCAGCGTTTCCAGGGGGGCAAATTCACCCCTCCACTTT. As protein: CSVSRGANSPLHF.

The rearrangement links TRBV10-1 to TRBJ2-2; D unclear. Germline loops: CDR1 WNHNN, CDR2 SYGVQD (reference sequence). CDR3 length: 15 residues. V lost 6 bases and J 1 base, leaving 12 bases between the germline ends. As DNA, the CDR3 is TGCGCCAGCAGCCACTACCCGAAGAACACCGGGGAGCTGTTTTTT. Protein product: CASSHYPKNTGELFF.

This clone showed up just once. J is TRBJ2-5 and V is TRBV6-6; D perhaps matches TRBD1 (5 bases). The better agreement between TRBJ2-7 and the DNA end casts doubt on the J call. The CDR3 covers 13 residues. Germline V CDR1 and CDR2: MNHNY, SVGAGI (reference sequence). The CDR3 protein is CASNKVRAYEQYF. The CDR3 nucleotides read TGTGCCAGCAACAAGGTCAGGGCCTACGAGCAGTACTTC.